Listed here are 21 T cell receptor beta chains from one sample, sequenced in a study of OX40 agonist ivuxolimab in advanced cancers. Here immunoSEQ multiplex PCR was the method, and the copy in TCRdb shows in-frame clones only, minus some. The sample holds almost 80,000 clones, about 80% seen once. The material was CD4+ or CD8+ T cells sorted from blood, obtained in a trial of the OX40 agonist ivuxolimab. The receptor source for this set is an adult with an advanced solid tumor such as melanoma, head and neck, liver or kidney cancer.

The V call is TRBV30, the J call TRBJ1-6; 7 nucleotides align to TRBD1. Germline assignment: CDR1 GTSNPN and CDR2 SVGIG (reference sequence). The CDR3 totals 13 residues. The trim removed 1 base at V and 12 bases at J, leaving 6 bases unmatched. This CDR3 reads CAWSEGTVIPLHF. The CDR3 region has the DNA TGTGCCTGGAGTGAAGGGACAGTCATACCCCTCCACTTT.

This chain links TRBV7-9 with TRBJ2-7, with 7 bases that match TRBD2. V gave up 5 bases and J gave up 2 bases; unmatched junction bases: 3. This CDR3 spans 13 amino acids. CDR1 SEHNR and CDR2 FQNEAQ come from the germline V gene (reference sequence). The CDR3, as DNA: TGTGCCAGCAGCCCGACTAGCCCCTACGAGCAGTACTTC. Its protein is CASSPTSPYEQYF.

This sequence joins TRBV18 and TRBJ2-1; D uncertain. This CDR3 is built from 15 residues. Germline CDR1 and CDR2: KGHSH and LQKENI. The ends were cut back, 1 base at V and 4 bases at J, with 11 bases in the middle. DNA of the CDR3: TGTGCCAGCTCACCACTCTCTGTAGCTTACAATGAGCAGTTCTTC. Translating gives CASSPLSVAYNEQFF.

The CDR3 here is CASSKGLSYEQYV. The CDR3 region has the DNA TGTGCCAGTAGTAAAGGACTTTCCTACGAGCAGTACGTC. The gene calls are TRBV19 and TRBJ2-7; tentatively, D is TRBD2 (5 bases). This CDR3 region has 13 residues. Trimming cost V 4 bases and J 1 base, with 8 bases left between them. Germline CDR1 and CDR2: LNHDA and SQIVND (reference sequence).

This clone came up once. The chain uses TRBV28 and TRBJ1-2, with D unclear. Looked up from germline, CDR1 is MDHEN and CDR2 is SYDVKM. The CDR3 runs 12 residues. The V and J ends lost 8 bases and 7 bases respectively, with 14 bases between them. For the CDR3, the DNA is TGTGCCAGCTCTACCGTGGGTGTTGGCTACACCTTC. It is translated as CASSTVGVGYTF.

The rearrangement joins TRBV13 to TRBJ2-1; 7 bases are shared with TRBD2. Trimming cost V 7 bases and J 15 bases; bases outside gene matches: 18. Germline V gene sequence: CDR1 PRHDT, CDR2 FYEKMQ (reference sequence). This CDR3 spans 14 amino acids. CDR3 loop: CASNLREVGPFRFF. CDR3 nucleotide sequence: TGTGCCAGCAACCTCCGGGAGGTCGGTCCATTTCGGTTCTTC.

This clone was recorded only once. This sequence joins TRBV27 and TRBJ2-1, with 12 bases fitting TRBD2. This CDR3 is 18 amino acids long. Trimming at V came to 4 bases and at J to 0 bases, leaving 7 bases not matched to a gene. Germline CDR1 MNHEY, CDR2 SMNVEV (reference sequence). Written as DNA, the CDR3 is TGTGCCAGCAGTTCCGGGACTAGCGGGTTATACTCCTACAATGAGCAGTTCTTC. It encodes CASSSGTSGLYSYNEQFF.

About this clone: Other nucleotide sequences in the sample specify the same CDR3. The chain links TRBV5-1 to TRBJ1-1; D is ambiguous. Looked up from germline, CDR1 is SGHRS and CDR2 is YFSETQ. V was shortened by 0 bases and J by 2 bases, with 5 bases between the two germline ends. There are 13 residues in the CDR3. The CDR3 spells CASSLVVNTEAFF. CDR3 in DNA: TGCGCCAGCAGCTTGGTCGTAAACACTGAAGCTTTCTTT.

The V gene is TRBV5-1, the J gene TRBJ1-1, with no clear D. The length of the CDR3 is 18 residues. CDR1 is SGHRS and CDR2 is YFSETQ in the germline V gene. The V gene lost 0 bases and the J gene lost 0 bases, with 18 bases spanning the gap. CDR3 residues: CASSLVSRSIAVNTEAFF. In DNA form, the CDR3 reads TGCGCCAGCAGCTTGGTTTCCCGAAGCATAGCCGTGAACACTGAAGCTTTCTTT.

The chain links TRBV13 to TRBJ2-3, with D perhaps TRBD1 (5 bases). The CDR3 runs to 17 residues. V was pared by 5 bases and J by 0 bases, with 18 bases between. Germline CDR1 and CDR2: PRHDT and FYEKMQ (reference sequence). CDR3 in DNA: TGTGCCAGCAGCCCGCAGGGTCTTGGCCCTAGCACAGATACGCAGTATTTT. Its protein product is CASSPQGLGPSTDTQYF. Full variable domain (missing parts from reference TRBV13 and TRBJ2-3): AAGVIQSPRHLIKEKRETATLKCYPIPRHDTVYWYQQGPGQDPQFLISFYEKMQSDKGSIPDRFSAQQFSDYHSELNMSSLELGDSALYFCASSPQGLGPSTDTQYFGPGTRLTVL.

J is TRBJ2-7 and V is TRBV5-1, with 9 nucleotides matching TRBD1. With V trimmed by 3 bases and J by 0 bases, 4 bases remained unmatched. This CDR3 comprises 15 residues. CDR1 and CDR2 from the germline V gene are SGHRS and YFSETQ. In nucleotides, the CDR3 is TGCGCCAGCAGCTATCCGGACAGGGGCTCCTACGAGCAGTACTTC. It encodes CASSYPDRGSYEQYF.

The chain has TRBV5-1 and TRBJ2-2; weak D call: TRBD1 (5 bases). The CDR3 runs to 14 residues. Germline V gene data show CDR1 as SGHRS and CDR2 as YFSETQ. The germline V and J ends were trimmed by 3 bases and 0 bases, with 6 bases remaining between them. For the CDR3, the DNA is TGCGCCAGCAGCTCAGGGCCGAACACCGGGGAGCTGTTTTTT. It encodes CASSSGPNTGELFF.

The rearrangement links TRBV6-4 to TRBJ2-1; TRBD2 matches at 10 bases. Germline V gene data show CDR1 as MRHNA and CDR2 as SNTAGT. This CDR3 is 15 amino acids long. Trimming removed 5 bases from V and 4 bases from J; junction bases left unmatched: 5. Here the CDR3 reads CASSPSGGLYNEQFF. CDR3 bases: TGTGCCAGCAGTCCTAGCGGGGGATTATACAATGAGCAGTTCTTC.

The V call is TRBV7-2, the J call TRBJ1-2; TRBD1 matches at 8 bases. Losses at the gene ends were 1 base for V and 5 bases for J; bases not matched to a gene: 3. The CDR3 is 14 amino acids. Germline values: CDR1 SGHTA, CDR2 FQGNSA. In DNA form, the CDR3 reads TGTGCCAGCAGCTTAGGCGACAGGGGATATGGCTACACCTTC. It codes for CASSLGDRGYGYTF.

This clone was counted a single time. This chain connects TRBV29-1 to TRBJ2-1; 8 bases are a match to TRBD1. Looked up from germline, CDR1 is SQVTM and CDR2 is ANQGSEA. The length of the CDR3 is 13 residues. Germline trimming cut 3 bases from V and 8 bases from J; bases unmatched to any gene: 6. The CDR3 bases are TGCAGCGTTGACAGGGGGCGTCAGGATGAGCAGTTCTTC. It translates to CSVDRGRQDEQFF.

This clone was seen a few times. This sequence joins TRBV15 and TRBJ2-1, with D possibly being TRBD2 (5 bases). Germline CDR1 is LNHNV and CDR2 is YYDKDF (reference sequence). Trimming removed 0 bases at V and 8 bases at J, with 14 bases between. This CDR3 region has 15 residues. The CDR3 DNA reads TGTGCCACCAGCAGAGATCCGGCTAGCACGGATGAGCAGTTCTTC. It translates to CATSRDPASTDEQFF.

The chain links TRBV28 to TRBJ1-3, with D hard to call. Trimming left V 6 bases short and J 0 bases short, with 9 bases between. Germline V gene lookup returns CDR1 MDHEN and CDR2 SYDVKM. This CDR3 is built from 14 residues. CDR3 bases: TGTGCCAGCAGAAACGAGCTCTCTGGAAACACCATATATTTT. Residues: CASRNELSGNTIYF.

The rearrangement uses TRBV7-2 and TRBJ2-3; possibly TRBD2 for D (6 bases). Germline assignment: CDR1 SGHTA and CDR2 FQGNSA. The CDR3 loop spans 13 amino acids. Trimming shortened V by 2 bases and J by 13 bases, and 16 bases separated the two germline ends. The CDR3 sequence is CASSLQSGEREYF. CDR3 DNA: TGTGCCAGCAGCTTACAGTCGGGAGAAAGAGAGTATTTT.

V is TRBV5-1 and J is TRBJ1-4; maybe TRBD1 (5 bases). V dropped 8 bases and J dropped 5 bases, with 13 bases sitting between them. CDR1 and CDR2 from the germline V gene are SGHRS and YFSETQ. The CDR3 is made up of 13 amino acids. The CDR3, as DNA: TGCGCCAGTCGCCGGGACTCAAATGAAAAACTGTTTTTT. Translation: CASRRDSNEKLFF.

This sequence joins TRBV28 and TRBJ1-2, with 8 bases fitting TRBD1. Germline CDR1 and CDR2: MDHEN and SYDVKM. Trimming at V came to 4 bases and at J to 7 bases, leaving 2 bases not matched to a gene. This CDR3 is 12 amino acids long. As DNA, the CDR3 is TGTGCCAGCAGTTGGACAGGGTTTGGCTACACCTTC. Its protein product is CASSWTGFGYTF.

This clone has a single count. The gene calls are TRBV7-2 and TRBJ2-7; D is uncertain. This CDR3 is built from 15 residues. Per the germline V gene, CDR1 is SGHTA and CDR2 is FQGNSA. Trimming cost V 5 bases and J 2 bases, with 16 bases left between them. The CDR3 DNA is TGTGCCAGCAGCCCTGCCCGGGTGGGGACCTACGAGCAGTACTTC. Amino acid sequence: CASSPARVGTYEQYF.